The rows below give T cell receptor beta chains drawn from one sample of a study of OX40 agonist ivuxolimab in advanced cancers. Some clones are missing from TCRdb's copy, which holds only in-frame ones; the method was immunoSEQ multiplex PCR. Of 25,000 to 35,000 clones listed, 75% to 90% were seen once; the top ten hold around 30%. The specimen was CD4+ or CD8+ T cells sorted from blood, collected in a trial of the OX40 agonist ivuxolimab. The receptors derive from an adult with an advanced solid tumor such as melanoma, head and neck, liver or kidney cancer. Each CDR3 is given with its conserved first and last residue. D genes are given only for firm matches. Only some rows state a clone size, as once, few, many or a class for expanded clones.

>TRBJ1-3|-|-|TRBV28
CASNPLGGGAGNTIYF
TGTGCCAGCAACCCCCTGGGCGGGGGAGCTGGAAACACCATATATTTT
>TRBJ2-7|-|-|TRBV7-9
CASSLPASYEQYF
TGTGCCAGCAGCTTACCGGCCAGCTACGAGCAGTACTTC
>TRBJ2-4|-|-|TRBV7-6
CASSLGAAGLSDIQYF
TGTGCCAGCAGCTTAGGGGCCGCAGGGCTGTCGGACATTCAGTACTTC
>TRBJ2-4|-|-|TRBV2
CASSAPWTYSLAKNIQYF
TGTGCCAGCAGTGCCCCCTGGACCTATTCGTTAGCCAAAAACATTCAGTACTTC
>TRBJ2-1|-|TRBD2|TRBV9
CASSDHLAGPRLNEQFF
TGTGCCAGCAGCGACCACCTAGCGGGTCCGAGGCTCAATGAGCAGTTCTTC
>TRBJ1-3|-|-|TRBV28
CASSSYTGNTIYF
TGTGCCAGCAGTTCCTACACTGGAAACACCATATATTTT
>TRBJ2-7|-|-|TRBV2
CASSPIPGPGAVQYF
TGTGCCAGCAGTCCTATCCCGGGCCCTGGAGCCGTGCAGTACTTC
>TRBJ2-7|once|-|TRBV7-9
CASSLAKTTPGYEQYF
TGTGCCAGCAGCTTAGCAAAGACCACTCCGGGCTACGAGCAGTACTTC
>TRBJ2-7|-|-|TRBV28
CASSRQGTISYEQYF
TGTGCCAGCAGTCGCCAGGGGACGATCTCCTACGAGCAGTACTTC
>TRBJ2-1|-|TRBD2|TRBV19
CASSSGRAGYNEQFF
TGTGCCAGTTCAAGCGGGAGGGCCGGTTACAATGAGCAGTTCTTC
>TRBJ2-5|once|TRBD2|TRBV27
CASSPWTSLEETQYF
TGTGCCAGCAGTCCCTGGACTAGTTTAGAAGAGACCCAGTACTTC
>TRBJ2-1|-|TRBD2|TRBV25-1
CASSEYVSGDEQFF
TGTGCCAGCAGTGAATATGTTAGCGGGGATGAGCAGTTCTTC
>TRBJ2-5|few|-|TRBV6-6
CASSYLLAAQETQYF
TGTGCCAGCAGTTACTTATTAGCGGCCCAAGAGACCCAGTACTTC
>TRBJ2-4|-|TRBD1|TRBV30
CAWSEVGTGLDIQYF
TGTGCCTGGAGTGAGGTCGGGACAGGGCTTGACATTCAGTACTTC
>TRBJ2-7|once|TRBD1|TRBV27
CASSRRTGVSEQYF
TGTGCCAGCAGTCGCCGGACAGGGGTCAGCGAGCAGTACTTC
>TRBJ2-7|-|-|TRBV15
CATSRDRTNSYEQYF
TGTGCCACCAGCAGAGATCGGACTAATTCCTACGAGCAGTACTTC
>TRBJ1-5|-|-|TRBV5-6
CASSAPGVQPQHF
TGTGCCAGCAGCGCCCCTGGGGTTCAGCCCCAGCATTTT
>TRBJ2-1|-|TRBD2|TRBV27
CASLSGREPYNEQFF
TGTGCCAGCCTTAGCGGGAGAGAGCCCTACAATGAGCAGTTCTTC
>TRBJ2-1|-|TRBD1|TRBV7-7
CASSLGQGAGNEQFF
TGTGCTAGCAGCTTAGGTCAGGGGGCGGGCAATGAGCAGTTCTTC
>TRBJ2-3|-|TRBD2|TRBV10-3
CAISGTIAGGVTDTQYF
TGTGCCATCAGTGGGACCATAGCGGGAGGCGTTACAGATACGCAGTATTTT
>TRBJ1-1|-|-|TRBV29-1
CSVERQTEAFF
TGCAGCGTTGAAAGGCAGACTGAAGCTTTCTTT
>TRBJ2-7|-|TRBD1|TRBV2
CASSEGNRGLSEQYF
TGTGCCAGCAGTGAAGGGAACAGGGGGCTGAGCGAGCAGTACTTC
>TRBJ2-1|-|-|TRBV6-1
CASIRGLNEQFF
TGTGCCAGCATCCGGGGCCTGAATGAGCAGTTCTTC
>TRBJ2-3|few|-|TRBV16
CASSPWLPDTQYF
TGTGCCAGCAGTCCGTGGCTACCAGATACGCAGTATTTT
>TRBJ2-7|-|-|TRBV4-2
CASSQVGSTYEQYF
TGTGCCAGCAGCCAAGTAGGGTCGACCTACGAGCAGTACTTC
>TRBJ1-5|-|-|TRBV25-1
CASQQGGGNQPQHF
TGTGCCAGCCAGCAGGGAGGAGGCAATCAGCCCCAGCATTTT
>TRBJ2-3|-|-|TRBV4-2
CASSQDLVGGGTGTDTQYF
TGTGCCAGCAGCCAAGATTTAGTGGGGGGTGGAACTGGAACAGATACGCAGTATTTT
>TRBJ2-1|medium-sized|TRBD2|TRBV9
CASSVAGGPRNEQFF
TGTGCCAGCAGCGTAGCGGGGGGGCCCCGGAATGAGCAGTTCTTC
>TRBJ2-5|medium-sized|-|TRBV7-9
CASSTPSGDPQETQYF
TGTGCCAGCAGCACCCCCTCGGGGGACCCGCAAGAGACCCAGTACTTC
>TRBJ2-3|-|TRBD2|TRBV6-9
CASSFSHIAGTTTDTQYF
TGTGCCAGCAGTTTCTCCCATATAGCGGGCACGACCACAGATACGCAGTATTTT
>TRBJ2-1|-|TRBD1|TRBV28
CASNQGEGRQFF
TGTGCCAGCAACCAGGGGGAAGGTAGGCAGTTCTTC
>TRBJ1-4|-|TRBD1|TRBV7-9
CASTRGDEKLFF
TGTGCCAGCACCAGGGGGGATGAAAAACTGTTTTTT
>TRBJ2-1|-|TRBD1|TRBV29-1
CSVEDFQGAEQFF
TGCAGCGTTGAAGATTTCCAGGGGGCTGAGCAGTTCTTC
>TRBJ2-3|-|TRBD1|TRBV6-1
CAVQDRGSTDTQYF
TGTGCCGTTCAAGACAGGGGGTCCACAGATACGCAGTATTTT
>TRBJ2-3|-|TRBD1|TRBV9
CASSVAGTGGDTQYF
TGTGCCAGCAGCGTAGCTGGGACAGGGGGGGATACGCAGTATTTT
>TRBJ2-7|-|-|TRBV6-5
CASLRGSIYEQYF
TGTGCCAGCCTCCGTGGTAGCATCTACGAGCAGTACTTC
>TRBJ2-7|-|-|TRBV9
CASSGPGYEQYF
TGTGCCAGCAGCGGTCCTGGGTACGAGCAGTACTTC
>TRBJ2-7|-|-|TRBV13
CASSSGRNSYEQYF
TGTGCCAGCAGCTCGGGCAGAAACTCCTACGAGCAGTACTTC
>TRBJ1-5|-|TRBD1|TRBV19
CASSTWDSHQPQHF
TGTGCCAGTAGTACATGGGACAGCCATCAGCCCCAGCATTTT
>TRBJ2-5|-|TRBD1|TRBV28
CASSLVGKTGGLGETQYF
TGTGCCAGCAGTTTAGTGGGCAAAACAGGGGGCCTGGGAGAGACCCAGTACTTC
>TRBJ1-4|-|TRBD1|TRBV10-1
CASSGTGESNEKLFF
TGCGCCAGCAGCGGCACAGGGGAATCGAATGAAAAACTGTTTTTT
>TRBJ1-2|-|-|TRBV15
CATSRDRGLNYGYTF
TGTGCCACCAGCAGAGATAGAGGGTTAAACTATGGCTACACCTTC
>TRBJ2-7|once|-|TRBV7-9
CASKGLSSYEQYF
TGTGCCAGCAAGGGCCTGAGCTCCTACGAGCAGTACTTC
>TRBJ1-5|-|-|TRBV1
CTSSQDLETGTRNQPQHF
TGCACCAGCAGCCAAGACCTGGAAACCGGGACTAGGAACCAGCCCCAGCATTTT
>TRBJ2-7|-|-|TRBV28
CASSFERDEQYF
TGTGCCAGCAGTTTTGAGAGAGACGAGCAGTACTTC
>TRBJ2-1|-|TRBD2|TRBV4-1
CASSQFHPPGGTLEYFYNEQFF
TGCGCCAGCAGCCAATTCCATCCACCGGGGGGAACCTTAGAATATTTCTACAATGAGCAGTTCTTC
>TRBJ2-7|-|-|TRBV7-9
CASSLESPEQYF
TGTGCCAGCAGCTTAGAGTCCCCAGAGCAGTACTTC
>TRBJ2-1|medium-sized|TRBD1|TRBV15
CATSTGQVYNEQFF
TGTGCCACCAGCACGGGACAGGTCTACAATGAGCAGTTCTTC
>TRBJ1-3|-|TRBD1|TRBV27
CASSLTGGGGNTIYF
TGTGCCAGCAGCCTGACAGGGGGGGGTGGAAACACCATATATTTT
>TRBJ2-2|-|-|TRBV27
CASSVLFLDRDNTGELFF
TGTGCCAGCAGTGTACTATTTTTGGACCGAGATAACACCGGGGAGCTGTTTTTT
>TRBJ1-5|-|-|TRBV4-1
CASSQFIGNQPQHF
TGCGCCAGCAGCCAATTTATAGGCAATCAGCCCCAGCATTTT
>TRBJ2-7|-|TRBD1|TRBV19
CASSRPRTGLYEQYF
TGTGCCAGTAGTAGACCCCGGACAGGCCTCTACGAGCAGTACTTC
>TRBJ1-1|-|-|TRBV9
CASSVGAIPGDTEAFF
TGTGCCAGCAGCGTAGGGGCTATACCGGGGGACACTGAAGCTTTCTTT
>TRBJ1-2|-|-|TRBV7-8
CASSPGHTNYGYTF
TGTGCCAGCAGCCCGGGACACACTAACTATGGCTACACCTTC
>TRBJ2-7|-|-|TRBV6-1
CASTEDPAEQYF
TGTGCCAGCACCGAAGACCCCGCCGAGCAGTACTTC
>TRBJ1-2|-|-|TRBV10-3
CAISHDTVNYGYTF
TGTGCCATCAGCCACGACACAGTGAACTATGGCTACACCTTC
>TRBJ2-7|-|TRBD1|TRBV7-9
CASSLVGDRGDSYEQYF
TGTGCCAGCAGCTTAGTAGGCGACAGGGGGGATTCCTACGAGCAGTACTTC
>TRBJ2-5|-|-|TRBV28
CASSLQAQETQYF
TGTGCCAGCAGTTTACAGGCCCAAGAGACCCAGTACTTC
>TRBJ2-7|-|-|TRBV9
CASSSGGTAYEQYF
TGTGCCAGCAGCTCAGGGGGGACCGCCTACGAGCAGTACTTC
>TRBJ2-7|once|-|TRBV11-2
CASSLDIYEQYF
TGTGCCAGCAGCTTAGACATTTACGAGCAGTACTTC